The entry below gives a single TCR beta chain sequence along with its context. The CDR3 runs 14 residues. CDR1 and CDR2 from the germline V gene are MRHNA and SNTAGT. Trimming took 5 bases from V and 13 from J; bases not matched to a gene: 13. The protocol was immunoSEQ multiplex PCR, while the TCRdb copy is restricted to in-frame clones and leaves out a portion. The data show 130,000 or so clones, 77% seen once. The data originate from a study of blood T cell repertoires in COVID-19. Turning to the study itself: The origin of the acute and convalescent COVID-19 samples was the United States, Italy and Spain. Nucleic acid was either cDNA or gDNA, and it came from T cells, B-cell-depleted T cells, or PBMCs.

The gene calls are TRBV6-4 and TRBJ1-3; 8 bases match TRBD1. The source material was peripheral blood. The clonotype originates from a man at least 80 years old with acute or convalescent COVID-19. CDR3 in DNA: TGTGCCAGCAGTCCAACCGGGACAGGTGGCAAGATATATTTT. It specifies CASSPTGTGGKIYF.